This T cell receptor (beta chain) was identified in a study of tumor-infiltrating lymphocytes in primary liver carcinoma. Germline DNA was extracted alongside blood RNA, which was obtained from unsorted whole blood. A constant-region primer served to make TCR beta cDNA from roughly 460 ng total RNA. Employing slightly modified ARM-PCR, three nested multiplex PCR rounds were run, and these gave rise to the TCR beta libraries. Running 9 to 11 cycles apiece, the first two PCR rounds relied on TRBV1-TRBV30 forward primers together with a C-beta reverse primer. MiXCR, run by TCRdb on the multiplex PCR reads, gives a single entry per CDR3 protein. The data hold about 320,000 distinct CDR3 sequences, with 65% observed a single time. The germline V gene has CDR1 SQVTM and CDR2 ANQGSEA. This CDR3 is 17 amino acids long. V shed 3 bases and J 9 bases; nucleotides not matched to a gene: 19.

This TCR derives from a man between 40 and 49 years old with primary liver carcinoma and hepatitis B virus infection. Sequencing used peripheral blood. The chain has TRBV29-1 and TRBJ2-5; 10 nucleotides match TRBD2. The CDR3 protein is CSVEGASGRKDQEAQYF. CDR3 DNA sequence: TGCAGCGTTGAGGGGGCTAGCGGGAGAAAGGATCAGGAGGCCCAGTACTTC.